Listed below are T cell receptor beta chains from one sample, sequenced in a study of T cells in Graves' hyperthyroidism and ophthalmopathy. TCRdb independently ran MiXCR on the multiplex PCR reads; one entry per CDR3 protein. The sample records 360,000 or so distinct CDR3 sequences, 15% to 20% being singletons. Sequencing input: blood. The receptors shown here come from a woman aged 40 to 50 with Graves' ophthalmopathy. Both conserved end residues are part of each CDR3. The D gene is left open where the match is weak. The size field is filled for only some rows; it gives once, few, many or a size class.

V gene,D gene,clone size,J gene,CDR3 protein,CDR3 DNA
TRBV27,NA,many,TRBJ2-4,CASSLSPVAKNIQYF,TGTGCCAGCAGTTTATCGCCAGTAGCCAAAAACATTCAGTACTTC
TRBV3-1,TRBD1,many,TRBJ1-1,CASSQQQGRTEAFF,TGTGCCAGCAGCCAACAACAGGGGAGAACTGAAGCTTTCTTT
TRBV7-8,NA,NA,TRBJ2-5,CASSYIGTPQETQYF,TGTGCCAGCAGCTATATAGGGACACCCCAAGAGACCCAGTACTTC
TRBV12-3/TRBV12-4,NA,many,TRBJ1-2,CASSGIGGYTF,TGTGCCAGCAGCGGGATTGGAGGCTACACCTTC
TRBV6-1,NA,NA,TRBJ1-1,CATTDGMRPGFF,TGTGCCACCACGGACGGGATGAGGCCGGGTTTCTTT
TRBV11-2,TRBD2,NA,TRBJ2-7,CASGKDGPSGTYEQYF,TGTGCCAGCGGCAAAGATGGGCCTAGCGGTACCTACGAGCAGTACTTC
TRBV27,NA,many,TRBJ1-5,CASSWGKGSNQPQHF,TGTGCCAGCAGTTGGGGGAAGGGGAGCAATCAGCCCCAGCATTTT
TRBV2,TRBD1,many,TRBJ2-7,CASIEQGAPYEQYF,TGTGCCAGCATCGAACAGGGGGCTCCCTACGAGCAGTACTTC
TRBV7-3,NA,NA,TRBJ2-7,CASSPSGAREQYF,TGTGCCAGCAGCCCGTCCGGAGCGCGCGAGCAGTACTTC
TRBV27,TRBD1,many,TRBJ1-2,CASSLAGTGEGYTF,TGTGCCAGCAGTTTAGCCGGGACAGGGGAGGGCTACACCTTC
TRBV27,NA,many,TRBJ1-6,CASSLGGTSPLHF,TGTGCCAGCAGCTTAGGGGGGACTTCACCCCTCCACTTT
TRBV28,NA,many,TRBJ1-5,CASRGPRGSNQPQHF,TGTGCCAGCAGGGGACCTCGGGGCAGCAATCAGCCCCAGCATTTT
TRBV6-1,TRBD1,few,TRBJ1-2,CASRATGVGYTF,TGTGCCAGCAGAGCTACAGGGGTCGGCTACACCTTC
TRBV19,NA,many,TRBJ2-2,CASRGAFTGELFF,TGTGCCAGTAGGGGAGCGTTCACCGGGGAGCTGTTTTTT
TRBV6-6,NA,many,TRBJ1-1,CASRAVGVTEAFF,TGTGCCAGCAGAGCCGTCGGGGTCACTGAAGCTTTCTTT
TRBV4-2,NA,NA,TRBJ1-2,CASSQGGQGFRYGYTF,TGTGCCAGCAGCCAAGGGGGGCAGGGGTTTCGGTATGGCTACACCTTC
TRBV4-3,NA,NA,TRBJ1-2,CASSQEPQGMGIYGYTF,TGCGCCAGCAGCCAAGAACCCCAGGGAATGGGCATATATGGCTACACCTTC
TRBV7-2,TRBD1,NA,TRBJ1-2,CASSSTGEDDGYTF,TGTGCCAGCAGCTCGACAGGGGAGGACGATGGCTACACCTTC
TRBV28,NA,many,TRBJ2-4,CASRTAGRLNIQYF,TGTGCCAGCAGAACGGCTGGGAGGTTAAACATTCAGTACTTC
TRBV20-1,NA,NA,TRBJ1-1,CSALGPDTEAFF,TGCAGTGCCCTGGGACCGGACACTGAAGCTTTCTTT
TRBV6-2/TRBV6-3,NA,many,TRBJ1-5,CASSYTGSPNQPQHF,TGTGCCAGCAGTTATACAGGGTCGCCAAATCAGCCCCAGCATTTT
TRBV2,TRBD1,many,TRBJ1-5,CASSDLGQGARQPQHF,TGTGCCAGCAGTGACCTAGGACAGGGGGCGCGTCAGCCCCAGCATTTT
TRBV9,NA,few,TRBJ1-6,CASSPRDVNSPLHF,TGTGCCAGCAGCCCGCGGGACGTTAATTCACCCCTCCACTTT
TRBV30,NA,NA,TRBJ1-2,CAWSVLSVYGYTF,TGTGCCTGGAGTGTACTGTCAGTATACGGCTACACCTTC
TRBV15,NA,NA,TRBJ2-5,CATRGSGFETETQYF,TGTGCCACCAGGGGTAGCGGATTTGAGACAGAGACCCAGTACTTC
TRBV7-2,NA,NA,TRBJ2-5,CASSLEPGLQGTQYF,TGTGCCAGCAGCTTAGAGCCGGGGCTCCAGGGGACCCAGTACTTC
TRBV27,TRBD1,few,TRBJ1-2,CASSATGGANYGYTF,TGTGCCAGCAGTGCCACAGGGGGAGCTAACTATGGCTACACCTTC
TRBV6-1,NA,many,TRBJ1-1,CASSKRGKAFF,TGTGCCAGCAGTAAGAGAGGGAAAGCTTTCTTT
TRBV12-3/TRBV12-4,NA,NA,TRBJ1-5,CASSLVSLGQPQHF,TGTGCCAGCAGTTTGGTCAGCTTGGGACAGCCCCAGCATTTT
TRBV19,NA,many,TRBJ2-7,CASTDQSFEQYF,TGTGCCAGTACCGACCAGAGCTTCGAGCAGTACTTC
TRBV7-9,TRBD2,many,TRBJ2-4,CASSLALQGLAENIQYF,TGTGCCAGCAGCTTAGCCCTACAGGGACTAGCTGAAAACATTCAGTACTTC
TRBV7-9,TRBD2,many,TRBJ2-5,CASSTGTSGRQTQYF,TGTGCCAGCAGTACCGGGACTAGCGGGAGACAGACCCAGTACTTC
TRBV3-1,NA,many,TRBJ2-5,CASSQEVGTWETQYF,TGTGCCAGCAGCCAAGAAGTCGGGACGTGGGAGACCCAGTACTTC
TRBV7-2,NA,many,TRBJ2-2,CASSLPPSWELFF,TGTGCCAGCAGCTTACCCCCTAGCTGGGAGCTGTTTTTT
TRBV4-2,NA,many,TRBJ2-7,CASSQDWDGDYEQYF,TGTGCCAGCAGCCAAGATTGGGACGGGGACTACGAGCAGTACTTC
TRBV30,NA,many,TRBJ2-7,CAWIGISGISPQYF,TGTGCCTGGATAGGGATCTCCGGGATCTCCCCGCAGTACTTC
TRBV12-3/TRBV12-4,TRBD1,many,TRBJ2-7,CASSLLGQGGYEQYF,TGTGCCAGCAGTTTACTAGGACAGGGGGGCTACGAGCAGTACTTC
TRBV18,TRBD2,NA,TRBJ2-2,CASSPASGARTGELFF,TGTGCCAGCTCACCAGCTAGCGGGGCCCGCACCGGGGAGCTGTTTTTT
TRBV10-3,TRBD1,NA,TRBJ1-5,CAISGQGENNQPQHF,TGTGCCATCAGTGGACAGGGTGAGAACAATCAGCCCCAGCATTTT
TRBV4-2,NA,many,TRBJ1-1,CASSRSGGTEAFF,TGTGCCAGCAGCCGATCCGGGGGAACTGAAGCTTTCTTT
TRBV5-1,NA,once,TRBJ2-5,CASSWVTGEGQETQYF,TGCGCCAGCAGCTGGGTTACAGGGGAGGGCCAAGAGACCCAGTACTTC
TRBV7-2,TRBD1,many,TRBJ2-7,CASSTGQGRSYEQYF,TGTGCCAGCAGCACGGGACAGGGACGCTCCTACGAGCAGTACTTC
TRBV5-1,TRBD1,NA,TRBJ1-2,CASSPRQGGPSGYTF,TGCGCCAGCAGCCCTCGACAGGGGGGCCCTAGTGGCTACACCTTC
TRBV27,NA,many,TRBJ2-2,CASSLGGKGAGELFF,TGTGCCAGCAGTTTGGGCGGAAAAGGGGCCGGGGAGCTGTTTTTT
TRBV6-2/TRBV6-3,TRBD2,many,TRBJ2-2,CASGRTSGSPGELFF,TGTGCCAGCGGTAGGACTAGCGGGAGCCCCGGGGAGCTGTTTTTT
TRBV6-1,NA,NA,TRBJ2-5,CASGGFVGQETQYF,TGTGCCAGCGGGGGGTTTGTGGGGCAAGAGACCCAGTACTTC
TRBV28,NA,NA,TRBJ1-2,CASSQPTAISYGYTF,TGTGCCAGCAGCCAACCGACGGCAATCTCCTATGGCTACACCTTC
TRBV12-3/TRBV12-4,NA,NA,TRBJ2-2,CASSLGHKNTGELFF,TGTGCCAGCAGTTTGGGACACAAGAACACCGGGGAGCTGTTTTTT
TRBV28,TRBD1,NA,TRBJ2-7,CASSSPGQGLRGSYEQYF,TGTGCCAGCAGTTCACCGGGACAGGGACTTAGGGGCTCCTACGAGCAGTACTTC
TRBV13,NA,many,TRBJ1-5,CASSSGPGGNQPQHF,TGTGCCAGCAGCTCTGGGCCCGGAGGCAATCAGCCCCAGCATTTT
TRBV6-5,TRBD1,medium-sized,TRBJ1-2,CASGGRDRAGYTF,TGTGCCAGCGGGGGACGCGACAGGGCTGGCTACACCTTC
TRBV12-3/TRBV12-4,NA,many,TRBJ1-2,CASSPGSLNYGYTF,TGTGCCAGCAGCCCGGGATCACTCAACTATGGCTACACCTTC
TRBV12-3/TRBV12-4,NA,many,TRBJ2-2,CASSPDGIYTGELFF,TGTGCCAGCAGCCCGGACGGTATTTACACCGGGGAGCTGTTTTTT